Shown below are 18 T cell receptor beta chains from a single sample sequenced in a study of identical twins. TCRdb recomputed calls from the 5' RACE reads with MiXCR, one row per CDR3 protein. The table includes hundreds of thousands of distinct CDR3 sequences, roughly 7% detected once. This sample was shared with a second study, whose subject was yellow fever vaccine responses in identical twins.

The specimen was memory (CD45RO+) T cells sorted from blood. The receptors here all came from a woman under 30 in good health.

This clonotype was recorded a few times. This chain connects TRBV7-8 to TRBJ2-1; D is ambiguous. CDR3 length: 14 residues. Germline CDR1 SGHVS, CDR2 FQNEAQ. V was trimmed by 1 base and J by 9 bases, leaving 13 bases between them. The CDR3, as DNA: TGTGCCAGCAGCTTAGAGGCTAGTTTGTCTGAGCAGTTCTTC. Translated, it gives CASSLEASLSEQFF.

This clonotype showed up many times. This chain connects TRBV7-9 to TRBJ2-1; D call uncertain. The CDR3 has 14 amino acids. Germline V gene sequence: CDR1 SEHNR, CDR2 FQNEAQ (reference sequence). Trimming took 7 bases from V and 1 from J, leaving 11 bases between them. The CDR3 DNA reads TGTGCCAGCACGGTCAGCTTATCCTACAATGAGCAGTTCTTC. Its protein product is CASTVSLSYNEQFF. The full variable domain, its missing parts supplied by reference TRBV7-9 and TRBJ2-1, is DTGVSQNPRHKITKRGQNVTFRCDPISEHNRLYWYRQTLGQGPEFLTYFQNEAQLEKSRLLSDRFSAERPKGSFSTLEIQRTEQGDSAMYLCASTVSLSYNEQFFGPGTRLTVL.

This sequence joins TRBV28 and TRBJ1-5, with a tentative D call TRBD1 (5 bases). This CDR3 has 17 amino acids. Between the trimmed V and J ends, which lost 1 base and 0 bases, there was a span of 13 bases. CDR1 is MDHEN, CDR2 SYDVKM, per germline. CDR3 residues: CASSLSPRQHSNQPQHF. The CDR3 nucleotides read TGTGCCAGCAGTTTATCTCCGCGACAGCATAGCAATCAGCCCCAGCATTTT.

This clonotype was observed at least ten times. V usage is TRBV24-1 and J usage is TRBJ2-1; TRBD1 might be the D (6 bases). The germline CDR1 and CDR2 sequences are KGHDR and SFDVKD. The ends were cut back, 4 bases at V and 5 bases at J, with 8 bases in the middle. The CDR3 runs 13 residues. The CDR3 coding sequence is TGTGCCACCAGTGACCCAGGGGACAATGAGCAGTTCTTC. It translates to CATSDPGDNEQFF.

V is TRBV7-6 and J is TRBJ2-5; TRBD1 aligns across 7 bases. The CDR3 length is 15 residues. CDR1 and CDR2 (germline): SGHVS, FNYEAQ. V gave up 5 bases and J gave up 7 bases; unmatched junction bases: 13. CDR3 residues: CASSTPGQTFRTQYF. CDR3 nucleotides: TGTGCCAGCAGCACGCCGGGACAGACGTTTAGGACCCAGTACTTC.

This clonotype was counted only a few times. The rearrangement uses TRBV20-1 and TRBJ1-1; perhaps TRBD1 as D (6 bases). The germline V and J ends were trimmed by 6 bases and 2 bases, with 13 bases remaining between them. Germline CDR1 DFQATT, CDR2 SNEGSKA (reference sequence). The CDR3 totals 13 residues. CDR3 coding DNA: TGCAGTGCCACCACAGGGTTTAACACTGAAGCTTTCTTT. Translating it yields CSATTGFNTEAFF.

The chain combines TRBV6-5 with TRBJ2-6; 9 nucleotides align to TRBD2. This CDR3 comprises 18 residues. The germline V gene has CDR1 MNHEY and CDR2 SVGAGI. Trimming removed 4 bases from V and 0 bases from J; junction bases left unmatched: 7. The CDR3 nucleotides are TGTGCCAGCAGTTTAGCACTAGCGGGCAGCTCTGGGGCCAACGTCCTGACTTTC. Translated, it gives CASSLALAGSSGANVLTF.

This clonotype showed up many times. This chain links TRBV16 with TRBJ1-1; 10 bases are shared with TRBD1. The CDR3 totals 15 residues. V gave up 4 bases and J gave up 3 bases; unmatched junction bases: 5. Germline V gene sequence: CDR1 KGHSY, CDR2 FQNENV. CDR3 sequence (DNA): TGTGCCAGCAGCCCAAGGACAGGGGGGGACACTGAAGCTTTCTTT. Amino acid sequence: CASSPRTGGDTEAFF.

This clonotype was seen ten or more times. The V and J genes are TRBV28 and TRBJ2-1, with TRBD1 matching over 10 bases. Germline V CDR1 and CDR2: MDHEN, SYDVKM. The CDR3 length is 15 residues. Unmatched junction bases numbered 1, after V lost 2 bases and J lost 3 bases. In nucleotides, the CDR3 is TGTGCCAGCAGTTTAGGGACAGGGGTCTACAATGAGCAGTTCTTC. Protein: CASSLGTGVYNEQFF.

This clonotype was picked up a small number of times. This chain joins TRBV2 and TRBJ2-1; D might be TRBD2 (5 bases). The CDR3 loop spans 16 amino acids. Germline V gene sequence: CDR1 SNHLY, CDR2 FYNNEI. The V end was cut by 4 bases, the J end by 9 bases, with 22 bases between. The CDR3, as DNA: TGTGCCAGCAGTGGCCCCGAGCTGTTAGGTGGGAGTGAGCAGTTCTTC. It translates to CASSGPELLGGSEQFF.

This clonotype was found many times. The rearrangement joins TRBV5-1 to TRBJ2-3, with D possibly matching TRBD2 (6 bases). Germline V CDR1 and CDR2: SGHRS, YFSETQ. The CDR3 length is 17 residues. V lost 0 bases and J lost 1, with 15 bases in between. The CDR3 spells CASSLERSSAGTDTQYF. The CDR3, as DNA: TGCGCCAGCAGCTTGGAAAGATCTAGCGCCGGCACAGATACGCAGTATTTT.

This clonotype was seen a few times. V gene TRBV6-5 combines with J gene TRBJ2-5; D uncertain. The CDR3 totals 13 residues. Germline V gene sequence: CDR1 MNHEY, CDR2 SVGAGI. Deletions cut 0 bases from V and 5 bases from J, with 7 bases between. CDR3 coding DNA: TGTGCCAGCAGTTACTCGGTAGGGGAGACCCAGTACTTC. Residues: CASSYSVGETQYF.

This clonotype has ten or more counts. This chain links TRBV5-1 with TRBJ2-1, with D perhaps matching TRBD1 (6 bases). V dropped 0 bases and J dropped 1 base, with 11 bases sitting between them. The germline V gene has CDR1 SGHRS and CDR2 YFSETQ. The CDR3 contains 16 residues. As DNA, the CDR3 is TGCGCCAGCAGCTTGGCCACAGGGTCTTCCTACAATGAGCAGTTCTTC. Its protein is CASSLATGSSYNEQFF.

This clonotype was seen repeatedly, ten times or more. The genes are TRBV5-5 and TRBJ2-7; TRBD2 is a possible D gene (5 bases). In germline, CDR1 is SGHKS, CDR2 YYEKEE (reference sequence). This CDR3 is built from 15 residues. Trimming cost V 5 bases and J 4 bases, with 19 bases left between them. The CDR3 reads CASSGRMTGDYEQYF. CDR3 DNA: TGTGCCAGCAGTGGGAGAATGACGGGCGATTACGAGCAGTACTTC.

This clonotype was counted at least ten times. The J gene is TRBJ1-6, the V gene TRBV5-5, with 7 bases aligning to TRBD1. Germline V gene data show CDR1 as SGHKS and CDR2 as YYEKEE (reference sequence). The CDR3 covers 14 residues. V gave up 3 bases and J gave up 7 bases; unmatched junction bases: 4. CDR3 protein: CASSSGTENSPLHF. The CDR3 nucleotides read TGTGCCAGCAGCTCCGGGACAGAGAATTCACCCCTCCACTTT.

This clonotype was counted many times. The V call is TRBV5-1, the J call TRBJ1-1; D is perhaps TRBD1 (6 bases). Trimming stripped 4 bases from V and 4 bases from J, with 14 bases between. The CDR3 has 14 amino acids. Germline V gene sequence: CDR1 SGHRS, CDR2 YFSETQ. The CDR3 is CASSPYRAVTEAFF. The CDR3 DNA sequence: TGCGCCAGCAGCCCTTACAGGGCGGTCACTGAAGCTTTCTTT.

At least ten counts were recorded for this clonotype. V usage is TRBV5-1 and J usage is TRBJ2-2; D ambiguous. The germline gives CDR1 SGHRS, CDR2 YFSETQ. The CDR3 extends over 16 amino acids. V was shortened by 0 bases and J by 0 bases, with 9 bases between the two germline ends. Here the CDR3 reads CASSLDLPANTGELFF. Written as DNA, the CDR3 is TGCGCCAGCAGCTTGGATCTACCCGCGAACACCGGGGAGCTGTTTTTT.

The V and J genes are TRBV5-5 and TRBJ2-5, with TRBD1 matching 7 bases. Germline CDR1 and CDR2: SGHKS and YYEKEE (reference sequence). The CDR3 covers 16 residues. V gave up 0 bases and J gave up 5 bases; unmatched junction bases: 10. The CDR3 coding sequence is TGTGCCAGCAGCTTGGCGGGACAGAGGGGCGGGGAGACCCAGTACTTC. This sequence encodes CASSLAGQRGGETQYF.